This T cell receptor (beta chain) derives from a study of OX40 agonist ivuxolimab in advanced cancers. Notes on the research overall: Ivuxolimab, which targeted the costimulatory receptor OX40 (CD134), was an agonistic, fully human IgG2 monoclonal antibody. Intravenous ivuxolimab was administered to patients every 2 weeks at six dose levels: 0.01, 0.1, 0.3, 1.5, 3 and 10 mg/kg. Among the roughly 50 dose-escalation patients, 19 had hepatocellular carcinoma, 15 or so melanoma, 9 renal cell carcinoma and 9 head and neck cancer. The dose-escalation cohort was about 87% male with a mean age of around 64 years, ranging from about 20 to 85. Patients were allowed to have had prior anti-PD-1, anti-PD-L1 or anti-CTLA-4 therapy, and approximately 40% of the dose-escalation patients had been treated with checkpoint inhibitors. Partial responses were achieved by three dose-escalation patients, of whom one had hepatocellular carcinoma and two had cutaneous melanoma. The point of sequencing TCRbeta in the periphery was to test whether ivuxolimab changed TCR sequence diversity and drove clonal T-cell expansion. The paper covers the monotherapy dose-escalation part of the phase I ivuxolimab trial, which included N of about 50 patients.

Genomic DNA was extracted from sorted cells for sequencing of the TCRbeta CDR3 region. The immunoSEQ Assay was used for sequencing of TCRbeta CDR3 regions. Entries here come from immuneACCESS through TCRdb and include only in-frame sequences with V and J called. Some clones fail to appear in such tables; in the studies checked, an unresolved V gene covers under half of the shortfall, and the cause of the remainder is unknown. In all, the sample holds about 67,000 clones, and almost 85% of those were seen once. The ten biggest clones cover about 5.1% of the sample. Findings and caveats that apply to the study as a whole: After ivuxolimab, expanded clones were on average more numerous among CD8+ T cells than among CD4+ T cells. Low levels of normalized T-cell clonal expansion were also seen in some patients who did not respond. At doses from 0.1 to 3.0 mg/kg, clonal expansion was seen in both CD4+ and CD8+ blood T cells between baseline and week 6. In the 0.1-3.0 mg/kg groups, partial responders had among the lowest normalized peripheral clonal expansion, particularly in CD8+ T cells. The antigen specificity of the peripheral T cells that underwent clonal expansion was not determined.

The trial excluded patients who had a history of autoimmune disease or who were on systemic immunosuppression. Peripheral blood for TCR sequencing was collected from all dose cohorts at baseline, on cycle 4 day 1, and on cycle 7 day 1. The samples were drawn from a first-in-human, open-label, multicenter phase I dose-escalation trial of ivuxolimab. Adults with locally advanced or metastatic head and neck squamous cell, hepatocellular, melanoma or renal cell carcinoma were enrolled in the trial. Before TCR sequencing, CD4+ and CD8+ T cells were separately sorted from peripheral blood. V was cut back by 1 base and J by 6 bases, leaving a gap of 10 bases between them. CDR1 is given as SGHNT and CDR2 as YENEEA, both from the germline V gene. Including the terminal cysteine and phenylalanine, the CDR3 comprises 14 residues. The sequence is cut down to CDR3 DNA, 42 bases in frame from base 1. About this clone itself: It has no known antigen specificity. Base qualities are not provided; no much larger clone lies one nucleotide away.

The source was CD4+ or CD8+ T cells sorted from blood, collected in a trial of the OX40 agonist ivuxolimab. The rearranged segments are TRBV11-3 and TRBJ2-1; the D segment is perhaps TRBD1 or TRBD2, each sharing 5 matched bases. This receptor was taken from an adult with an advanced solid tumor such as melanoma, head and neck, liver or kidney cancer. The sequenced DNA: TGTGCCAGCAGCTTAGGGGGGTCGGTCAATGAGCAGTTCTTC. Translated, this gives CASSLGGSVNEQFF.